This T cell receptor beta chain came from a study of identical twins. cDNA molecules carried unique molecular identifiers, and template switching added a universal primer site. A single record per CDR3 protein comes from TCRdb applying MiXCR to the 5' RACE reads. The sample lists roughly 690,000 distinct CDR3 sequences, about 20% occurring once. The V end was cut by 6 bases, the J end by 4 bases, with 16 bases between. The CDR3 has 15 residues. This clonotype was counted many times. These records were also assigned to another study, of T cells expressing NK-cell markers. From that paper: Of the CD8+ T cells in a handful of donors, roughly 1.0-7.5% belonged to dominant NKG2C+ clonotypes.

The sequenced sample was PBMCs. The TCR sequence derives from a young woman in good health. The chain uses TRBV12-3 or TRBV12-4 and TRBJ1-3, with D uncertain. The CDR3 nucleotides read TGTGCCAGCAGGGATGACACCTCTCTAGGAAACACCATATATTTT. This sequence encodes CASRDDTSLGNTIYF.